The 28 T cell receptor beta chains below were found in one sample sequenced in a study of control samples from healthy donors and cancer patients. The assay was immunoSEQ multiplex PCR, and TCRdb's table has in-frame clones only and misses some. The data show around 30,000 clones, more than 85% seen once. The sample comprised PBMCs. The receptors derive from a woman aged 40 to 55 with lung cancer.

The rearrangement links TRBV7-3 to TRBJ2-2; 9 nucleotides match TRBD1. This CDR3 has 19 residues. Trimming removed 0 bases from V and 3 bases from J; junction bases left unmatched: 11. CDR1 and CDR2 (germline): SGHTA, FQGTGA. CDR3 sequence reads: CASSLTGDRGVVYTGELFF. CDR3 coding DNA: TGTGCCAGCAGCTTAACGGGTGACAGGGGGGTGGTGTACACCGGGGAGCTGTTTTTT.

The chain combines TRBV28 with TRBJ1-1; 7 nucleotides match TRBD1. Germline V CDR1 and CDR2: MDHEN, SYDVKM. After removal of 3 bases from V and 7 bases from J, the junction contained 8 bases not matched to a gene. The length of the CDR3 is 14 residues. CDR3 amino acids: CASSFRGQQIEAFF. The CDR3 nucleotides are TGTGCCAGCAGTTTTAGGGGGCAGCAGATTGAAGCTTTCTTT. Filled out from reference TRBV28 and TRBJ1-1, the complete variable domain reads DVKVTQSSRYLVKRTGEKVFLECVQDMDHENMFWYRQDPGLGLRLIYFSYDVKMKEKGDIPEGYSVSREKKERFSLILESASTNQTSMYLCASSFRGQQIEAFFGQGTRLTVV.

The CDR3 DNA sequence: TGTGCCAGCAGCTTAGGGGGGGGAGCTTACAATGAGCAGTTCTTC. It yields the protein CASSLGGGAYNEQFF. The chain recombines TRBV11-2 with TRBJ2-1; TRBD2 matches 7 bases. Germline V lookup: CDR1 SGHAT, CDR2 FQNNGV. The V gene end was trimmed by 1 base and the J gene end by 4 bases; junction bases not matched to a gene: 4. This CDR3 has 15 amino acids. The variable domain in full, with the rest retrieved from reference TRBV11-2 and TRBJ2-1, is EAGVAQSPRYKIIEKRQSVAFWCNPISGHATLYWYQQILGQGPKLLIQFQNNGVVDDSQLPKDRFSAERLKGVDSTLKIQPAKLEDSAVYLCASSLGGGAYNEQFFGPGTRLTVL.

V gene TRBV4-1 combines with J gene TRBJ1-6; possible D gene TRBD1, 5 bases. V lost 1 base and J lost 6, with 16 bases in between. CDR1 is MGHRA and CDR2 is YSYEKL in the germline V gene. This CDR3 has 17 amino acids. The CDR3 spells CASSQGQGRISNSPLHF. DNA of the CDR3: TGCGCCAGCAGCCAAGGGCAGGGCCGAATTAGTAATTCACCCCTCCACTTT.

V and J are TRBV5-1 and TRBJ2-3, with 7 nucleotides matching TRBD2. Germline CDR1 reads SGHRS; CDR2 reads YFSETQ. The CDR3 length is 15 residues. Unmatched junction bases numbered 2, after V lost 0 bases and J lost 1 base. The CDR3 DNA reads as TGCGCCAGCAGCTTGGATCGGGGGGGCACAGATACGCAGTATTTT. It is translated as CASSLDRGGTDTQYF.

V and J are TRBV4-3 and TRBJ1-1, with 8 bases matching TRBD1. The CDR3 sequence is 14 residues long. Germline-derived CDR1 and CDR2 are LGHNA and YSLEER. Trimming cost V 6 bases and J 3 bases; bases outside gene matches: 6. CDR3 DNA: TGCGCCAGCAGTGTCGACAGGGGCGACACTGAAGCTTTCTTT. Protein sequence: CASSVDRGDTEAFF.

The gene calls are TRBV5-1 and TRBJ1-2, with a tentative D call TRBD1 (5 bases). The length of the CDR3 is 16 residues. Between the trimmed V and J ends, which lost 2 bases and 0 bases, there was a span of 14 bases. CDR1 is SGHRS, CDR2 YFSETQ, per germline. The CDR3 spells CASSLGPGSPNYGYTF. DNA of the CDR3: TGCGCCAGCAGCTTAGGGCCAGGGAGCCCTAACTATGGCTACACCTTC.

This clone was seen only once. The J gene is TRBJ2-3, the V gene TRBV5-4; 10 bases match TRBD1. The CDR3 has 15 residues. CDR1 and CDR2 from the germline V gene are SGHNT and YYREEE (reference sequence). V gave up 4 bases and J gave up 4 bases; unmatched junction bases: 6. CDR3 amino acids: CASSLGTGVADTQYF. Here the CDR3 DNA reads TGTGCCAGCAGCCTCGGGACAGGGGTAGCAGATACGCAGTATTTT.

CDR3 sequence: CASSQGTGPSGNTIYF. The DNA of the CDR3 is TGCGCCAGCAGCCAAGGGACAGGCCCCTCTGGAAACACCATATATTTT. V usage is TRBV4-3 and J usage is TRBJ1-3; 7 positions agree with TRBD1. The V gene's germline CDR1 is LGHNA and CDR2 YSLEER. V was pared by 1 base and J by 0 bases, with 3 bases of the junction left unmatched. The CDR3 sequence is 16 residues long.

The chain couples TRBV18 to TRBJ2-1, with 7 bases fitting TRBD2. The germline gives CDR1 KGHSH, CDR2 LQKENI. V gave up 7 bases and J gave up 1 base; unmatched junction bases: 4. The CDR3 has 14 amino acids. For the CDR3, the DNA is TGTGCCAGCTTAAGCGGGGAATCCTACAATGAGCAGTTCTTC. Translation: CASLSGESYNEQFF.

This clone is a singleton in its sample. The chain carries TRBV7-9 and TRBJ2-3, with a weak D call TRBD2 (5 bases). The CDR3 is 13 residues long. V was pared by 5 bases and J by 0 bases, with 6 bases between. In germline, CDR1 is SEHNR, CDR2 FQNEAQ (reference sequence). The CDR3 DNA reads TGTGCCAGCAGCCCGGGGAGCACAGATACGCAGTATTTT. Translating gives CASSPGSTDTQYF.

This clone was detected only once. The chain joins TRBV27 to TRBJ2-5, with D possibly being TRBD1 (6 bases). Trimming cost V 0 bases and J 1 base, with 12 bases left between them. This CDR3 is built from 16 residues. In germline, CDR1 is MNHEY, CDR2 SMNVEV (reference sequence). DNA for the CDR3: TGTGCCAGCAGTTTATCGGCAGGGGCCATCCAAGAGACCCAGTACTTC. Translated, it gives CASSLSAGAIQETQYF.

The V gene is TRBV28, the J gene TRBJ2-1; weak D call: TRBD2 (7 bases). Germline V lookup: CDR1 MDHEN, CDR2 SYDVKM. The CDR3 length is 17 residues. V lost 5 bases and J 1 base, leaving 18 bases between the germline ends. The CDR3 DNA sequence: TGTGCCAGCAGTCTCGGGGAGGGGGATCGGTCCTACAATGAGCAGTTCTTC. Protein: CASSLGEGDRSYNEQFF. The whole variable domain, filled in from reference TRBV28 and TRBJ2-1, reads DVKVTQSSRYLVKRTGEKVFLECVQDMDHENMFWYRQDPGLGLRLIYFSYDVKMKEKGDIPEGYSVSREKKERFSLILESASTNQTSMYLCASSLGEGDRSYNEQFFGPGTRLTVL.

The chain has TRBV15 and TRBJ2-5, with TRBD1 matching over 9 bases. The CDR3 consists of 15 residues. Germline V gene lookup returns CDR1 LNHNV and CDR2 YYDKDF (reference sequence). V was clipped by 1 base and J by 5 bases; unmatched bases: 5. CDR3 in DNA: TGTGCCACCAGCAGAGGGACAGGGGCGGGGGAGACCCAGTACTTC. It yields the protein CATSRGTGAGETQYF.

The chain couples TRBV7-9 to TRBJ2-1; D possibly corresponds to TRBD2 (7 bases). Germline CDR1 and CDR2: SEHNR and FQNEAQ (reference sequence). V lost 5 bases to trimming and J lost 3 bases, with 14 bases between them. The CDR3 loop spans 15 amino acids. The CDR3 DNA follows: TGTGCCAGCAGCCGATGGAGGGGGGGCTACAATGAGCAGTTCTTC. Translation: CASSRWRGGYNEQFF.

This clone has a handful of counts. CDR3 sequence: CSVGDGIQETQYF. DNA for the CDR3: TGCAGCGTCGGGGACGGAATCCAAGAGACCCAGTACTTC. The chain employs TRBV29-1 and TRBJ2-5, with D perhaps TRBD1 or TRBD2 (5 bases each). V was pared by 6 bases and J by 1 base, with 12 bases between. CDR3 length: 13 residues. Germline V gene sequence: CDR1 SQVTM, CDR2 ANQGSEA.

V and J are TRBV6-5 and TRBJ1-5; D is unclear. Germline values: CDR1 MNHEY, CDR2 SVGAGI. This CDR3 is built from 11 residues. The CDR3 sequence: CANYSNQPQHF. DNA of the CDR3: TGTGCTAATTATAGCAATCAGCCCCAGCATTTT.

V is TRBV28 and J is TRBJ2-5; D gene uncertain. Trimming pared 3 bases from V and 4 bases from J, leaving 15 bases between. Germline V gives CDR1 MDHEN, CDR2 SYDVKM. The CDR3 is 15 amino acids. Here the CDR3 reads CASSFGRVDGETQYF. The CDR3 DNA reads TGTGCCAGCAGTTTTGGAAGGGTTGATGGAGAGACCCAGTACTTC.

The chain employs TRBV12-3 or TRBV12-4 and TRBJ2-7; D is possibly TRBD1 (5 bases). The CDR3 is 12 residues long. Trimming took off 6 bases at V and 1 base at J, with 7 bases between the two ends. The DNA of the CDR3 is TGTGCCAGCAGACAGGATTCCTACGAGCAGTACTTC. Residues: CASRQDSYEQYF.

The V and J genes are TRBV11-2 and TRBJ2-5, with D tentatively TRBD1 (7 bases). The CDR3 runs to 16 residues. Deletions cut 1 base from V and 5 bases from J, with 17 bases between. Looked up from germline, CDR1 is SGHAT and CDR2 is FQNNGV. The DNA for the CDR3 is TGTGCCAGCAGCTTAGTCGGCAGGGGGGCCCTCGAGACCCAGTACTTC. Protein: CASSLVGRGALETQYF. The complete variable domain, with remaining parts taken from reference TRBV11-2 and TRBJ2-5, reads EAGVAQSPRYKIIEKRQSVAFWCNPISGHATLYWYQQILGQGPKLLIQFQNNGVVDDSQLPKDRFSAERLKGVDSTLKIQPAKLEDSAVYLCASSLVGRGALETQYFGPGTRLLVL.

The chain carries TRBV28 and TRBJ2-1, with 7 bases lining up with TRBD2. The J segment lost 2 bases and the V segment lost 5 bases, leaving 3 bases of the junction unmatched. The germline gives CDR1 MDHEN, CDR2 SYDVKM. CDR3 length: 14 residues. The CDR3 spells CASSLAGAYNEQFF. DNA of the CDR3: TGTGCCAGCAGTCTCGCGGGGGCCTACAATGAGCAGTTCTTC.

V usage is TRBV5-8 and J usage is TRBJ2-5, with a weak D call TRBD1 (6 bases). Germline CDR1 and CDR2: SGHTS and YDEGEE. Trimming pared 0 bases from V and 5 bases from J, leaving 11 bases between. CDR3 length: 14 residues. The CDR3 DNA reads TGTGCCAGCAGCTTGGGGGTTCAGGGGGAGACCCAGTACTTC. Residues: CASSLGVQGETQYF.

The chain has TRBV27 and TRBJ1-6; TRBD1 might be the D (6 bases). Germline CDR1 reads MNHEY; CDR2 reads SMNVEV (reference sequence). V was trimmed by 6 bases and J by 4 bases, leaving 10 bases between them. The CDR3 is 14 residues long. CDR3 loop: CASRVQGYNSPLHF. In DNA, the CDR3 is TGTGCCAGCAGGGTACAGGGTTATAATTCACCCCTCCACTTT.

The chain joins TRBV27 to TRBJ1-2; no definite D call. Trimming shortened V by 7 bases and J by 3 bases, and 12 bases separated the two germline ends. Germline V gives CDR1 MNHEY, CDR2 SMNVEV (reference sequence). The CDR3 consists of 13 residues. The CDR3 reads CASKPSGYYGYTF. The CDR3 coding sequence is TGTGCCAGCAAACCCTCGGGGTACTATGGCTACACCTTC.

The V gene is TRBV3-1 (or the pseudogene TRBV3-2), the J gene TRBJ1-5, with D tentatively TRBD1 (5 bases). CDR3 length: 14 residues. In germline, CDR1 is LGHDT, CDR2 YNNKEL (reference sequence). The germline V and J ends were trimmed by 3 bases and 7 bases, with 13 bases remaining between them. The CDR3 DNA follows: TGTGCCAGCAGCCAGGGGAATGGGGGGCAGCCCCAGCATTTT. Its translation is CASSQGNGGQPQHF.

The genes are TRBV5-6 and TRBJ1-3; TRBD1 agrees at 10 bases. Germline V lookup: CDR1 SGHDT, CDR2 YYEEEE. V dropped 4 bases and J dropped 2; count of bases not matched to a gene: 6. This CDR3 is built from 16 residues. The CDR3 DNA reads as TGTGCCAGCAGCGGGGGACAGGGGCACCCTGGAAACACCATATATTTT. Amino acids: CASSGGQGHPGNTIYF.

A single count supports this clone. The chain couples TRBV5-1 to TRBJ1-1; no clear D gene. Trimming took 1 base from V and 5 from J, leaving 18 bases between them. This CDR3 has 16 amino acids. The germline CDR1 and CDR2 sequences are SGHRS and YFSETQ. The CDR3 reads CASSLKPLGRYTEAFF. CDR3 DNA: TGCGCCAGCAGCTTGAAACCCTTAGGAAGGTATACTGAAGCTTTCTTT.

This chain links TRBV27 with TRBJ2-1; 8 nucleotides line up with TRBD2. The CDR3 is 17 amino acids. The V gene's germline CDR1 is MNHEY and CDR2 SMNVEV (reference sequence). Trimming cost V 2 bases and J 0 bases; bases outside gene matches: 6. Written as DNA, the CDR3 is TGTGCCAGCAGTTTAAGAGGCGGGGGGAGCTCCTACAATGAGCAGTTCTTC. It specifies CASSLRGGGSSYNEQFF.